This T cell receptor beta chain was identified during a study of T cell responses to AZD1222 COVID-19 vaccine listed by TCRdb under 2021. Study-wide context: A total of approximately 240 trial participants underwent TCR sequencing, of whom 207 had received two doses of AZD1222 and around 25 had received two doses of the MenACWY control vaccine. Enrollment into the trials was organized by age into subgroups of 18-55, 56-69 and 70-plus years, and those subgroups contained approximately 160, 26 and 62 TCR-sequenced participants, respectively. What the authors observed across the whole study: After two AZD1222 doses, spike-specific TCR breadth and depth were significantly higher than at day 0 and than in MenACWY recipients. Because no day 14 peak-response samples were available, repertoires were characterized only after the peak T cell response. Only 5 to 7 AZD1222 recipients were SARS-CoV-2 seropositive at baseline, limiting conclusions about previously exposed vaccinees. Participants were mostly white British and included more females than males, and it was suggested by the authors that clonal diversity may have been underestimated. In the small 56-69-year group, the increase in depth fell short of significance, most likely because of low power. Reportedly, close to half of the unique spike-specific TCRs recognized epitopes lying outside the regions that are mutated in the B.1.351 and B.1.1.7 variants. The whole spike protein was spanned by vaccine-associated CD4 TCRs, and dominant responses were seen in regions 160-218 and 743-854.

Concerning this clone: The antigen it recognizes is unknown. Base qualities are missing; no much larger clone stands one base away.

This specimen's time point label, per the study, means: about 28 days (+/-7) after the second vaccine dose. AZD1222 recipients whose second dose came at about 4 weeks and those whose second dose came at about 12 weeks were combined into one group, since spike-specific TCR depth and breadth did not differ between the two schedules. The vaccinee samples were drawn from two UK trials, COV001 and COV002, one of which was a single-blind randomized controlled phase 2/3 trial testing AZD1222 (ChAdOx1 nCoV-19) in healthy adults. Trial participant PBMC samples were collected at day 0 and day 28 after the second dose for TCRbeta chain sequencing. The CDR3 regions of human TCRbeta chains were subjected to immunosequencing. The paper's data handling went like this. TCRs in the repertoires were compared against a reference library of SARS-CoV-2-specific TCRs that had been generated with the MIRA antigen-specificity platform. Breadth was defined as the fraction of unique TCRs that were SARS-CoV-2-associated, and depth was defined as the fraction of total T cells that were SARS-CoV-2-associated. Each spike-specific TCR was assigned to its reactive spike region and to a CD4 or CD8 class using the MIRA data. Log10-transformed breadth and depth values were compared by one-way ANOVA with Sidak's multiple comparisons tests. TCRdb holds this immuneACCESS table with in-frame rearrangements only. Some clones are missing; in checked studies, unresolved V genes explain under half, and the rest has no known cause. That table supplies the V and J calls and clone size; D and trimming were determined from the DNA. Recorded for this sample are over 150,000 clones; 90% to 95% of them occurred a single time. Roughly 1% of the sample comes from the top ten.

The material sequenced was peripheral blood, taken 28 days after the second AZD1222 dose. The sequence came from an adult who received the AZD1222 COVID-19 vaccine.

The bases are TGTGCTAGTGGTTTGGGGGGGTTGGGGTGCGAGCAGTACTTC. This sequence encodes CASGLGGLGCEQYF. The V and J genes are TRBV12-5 and TRBJ2-7; the D gene cannot be resolved beyond TRBD1 or TRBD2, each matching 5 bases. Taken from cysteine to phenylalanine, the CDR3 has 14 residues. Only CDR3 DNA remains: 42 bases, in frame from the first base. The junction carries 13 bases between V and J, which are trimmed by 1 base and 6 bases respectively. The germline V gene provides CDR1 LGHNT and CDR2 FRNRAP.